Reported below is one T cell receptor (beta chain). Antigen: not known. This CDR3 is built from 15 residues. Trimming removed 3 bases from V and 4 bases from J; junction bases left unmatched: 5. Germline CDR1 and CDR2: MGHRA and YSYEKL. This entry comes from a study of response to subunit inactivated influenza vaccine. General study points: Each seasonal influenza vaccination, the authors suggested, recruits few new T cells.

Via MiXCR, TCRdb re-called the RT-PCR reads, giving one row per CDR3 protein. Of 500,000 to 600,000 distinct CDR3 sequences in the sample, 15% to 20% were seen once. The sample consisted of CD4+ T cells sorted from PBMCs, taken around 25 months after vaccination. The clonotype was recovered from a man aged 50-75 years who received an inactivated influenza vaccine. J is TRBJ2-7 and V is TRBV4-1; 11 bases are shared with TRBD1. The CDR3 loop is CASSHSGTGGYEQYF. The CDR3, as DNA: TGCGCCAGCAGCCATTCCGGGACAGGGGGTTACGAGCAGTACTTC.